Listed below are T cell receptor beta chains from one sample, sequenced in a study of cytomegalovirus exposure and HLA in healthy donors. This table comes from immunoSEQ multiplex PCR, and its TCRdb copy is limited to in-frame clones, with some not included. The sample includes 150,000 to 200,000 clones, about 88% of them seen just once. The specimen sequenced was PBMCs. The receptors originated from a woman aged 18-29 years in good health and CMV-seronegative. The CDR3 runs from the conserved cysteine through the conserved F or W. A D gene is named only where the DNA matches it firmly. The size field is filled for only some rows; it gives once, few, many or a size class.

j_call | v_call | clone_size | d_call | cdr3_aa | cdr3_nt
TRBJ1-4 | TRBV4-3 | . | . | CASSQDRVRNEKLFF | TGCGCCAGCAGCCAAGACAGGGTCAGAAATGAAAAACTGTTTTTT
TRBJ2-7 | TRBV18 | . | . | CASSPRESKDEQYF | TGTGCCAGCTCACCTCGGGAAAGTAAAGACGAGCAGTACTTC
TRBJ2-7 | TRBV10-1 | . | TRBD1 | CASRGGQGGTTYEQYF | TGCGCCAGCAGAGGAGGACAGGGAGGCACGACCTACGAGCAGTACTTC
TRBJ2-7 | TRBV6-1 | . | . | CASTSRAYEQYF | TGTGCCAGCACTTCGAGAGCCTACGAGCAGTACTTC
TRBJ2-1 | TRBV7-6 | . | . | CASSSGYEQFF | TGTGCCAGCAGCTCAGGGTATGAGCAGTTCTTC
TRBJ1-2 | TRBV29-1 | . | TRBD1 | CSGSGGIDYGYTF | TGCAGCGGCTCAGGGGGGATCGACTATGGCTACACCTTC
TRBJ1-4 | TRBV6-6 | . | TRBD1 | CASSYWDRADEKLFF | TGTGCCAGCAGTTACTGGGACAGGGCGGATGAAAAACTGTTTTTT
TRBJ1-2 | TRBV30 | . | . | CAWSSGSNYGYTF | TGTGCCTGGAGTTCAGGGTCGAACTATGGCTACACCTTC
TRBJ2-7 | TRBV2 | . | TRBD2 | CASRKGLAGSAGEQYF | TGTGCCAGCAGAAAGGGACTAGCGGGTTCGGCGGGCGAGCAGTACTTC
TRBJ1-1 | TRBV14 | . | TRBD1 | CASSWGQGRAEAFF | TGTGCCAGCAGCTGGGGACAGGGTAGAGCTGAAGCTTTCTTT
TRBJ1-2 | TRBV7-9 | many | . | CASSLGTKYGYTF | TGTGCCAGCAGCTTAGGGACAAAATATGGCTACACCTTC
TRBJ2-1 | TRBV7-9 | . | . | CASSLAPLIYNEQFF | TGTGCCAGCAGCTTAGCGCCCCTAATCTACAATGAGCAGTTCTTC
TRBJ1-3 | TRBV4-1 | . | . | CASSQDTAPGTIYF | TGCGCCAGCAGCCAAGATACGGCCCCAGGGACCATATATTTT
TRBJ2-5 | TRBV7-2 | . | . | CASSPPNREGQETQYF | TGTGCCAGCAGCCCTCCGAACAGGGAAGGACAAGAGACCCAGTACTTC
TRBJ2-7 | TRBV21-1 | . | . | CASSSSYEQYF | TGTGCCAGCAGCTCGTCCTACGAGCAGTACTTC
TRBJ1-4 | TRBV27 | . | . | CASSLNPPISYYEKLFF | TGTGCCAGCAGTCTCAACCCTCCCATCTCCTACTATGAAAAACTGTTTTTT
TRBJ1-1 | TRBV19 | . | . | CASSIAWGGPEAFF | TGTGCCAGTAGTATAGCCTGGGGAGGTCCTGAAGCTTTCTTT
TRBJ2-2 | TRBV2 | . | TRBD1 | CASSYRGGTGELFF | TGTGCCAGCAGTTACAGGGGCGGCACCGGGGAGCTGTTTTTT
TRBJ2-1 | TRBV5-1 | . | . | CASSLVTSSYNEQFF | TGCGCCAGCAGCTTGGTCACAAGCTCCTACAATGAGCAGTTCTTC
TRBJ2-1 | TRBV5-6 | . | TRBD1 | CASSFGTVDEQFF | TGTGCCAGCAGTTTTGGGACAGTTGATGAGCAGTTCTTC
TRBJ2-1 | TRBV27 | . | . | CASSLMAEATSYNEQFF | TGTGCCAGCAGCCTTATGGCGGAGGCTACCTCCTACAATGAGCAGTTCTTC
TRBJ1-3 | TRBV6-1 | few | . | CASTREGPSGNTIYF | TGTGCCAGCACGCGAGAGGGTCCGTCTGGAAACACCATATATTTT
TRBJ2-5 | TRBV9 | . | . | CASSVATGAGQETQYF | TGTGCCAGCAGCGTAGCTACTGGGGCCGGCCAAGAGACCCAGTACTTC
TRBJ2-7 | TRBV7-8 | . | . | CASSLGPAGGATYEQYF | TGTGCCAGCAGCTTAGGCCCCGCGGGCGGGGCTACCTACGAGCAGTACTTC
TRBJ1-1 | TRBV15 | . | . | CATSRSQGWGNTEAFF | TGTGCCACCAGCAGATCTCAGGGGTGGGGTAACACTGAAGCTTTCTTT
TRBJ2-6 | TRBV6-1 | . | . | CASSELAGANVLTF | TGTGCCAGCAGTGAACTAGCTGGGGCCAACGTCCTGACTTTC
TRBJ2-2 | TRBV5-4 | . | TRBD1 | CASSSGQAPRSGELFF | TGTGCCAGCAGCTCCGGACAGGCACCCCGGTCCGGGGAGCTGTTTTTT
TRBJ1-5 | TRBV29-1 | . | . | CSVVTGEGQPQHF | TGCAGCGTTGTAACCGGGGAAGGTCAGCCCCAGCATTTT
TRBJ2-3 | TRBV9 | . | . | CASSLGGATATDTQYF | TGTGCCAGCAGCCTCGGAGGGGCCACAGCCACAGATACGCAGTATTTT
TRBJ1-1 | TRBV19 | . | TRBD1 | CASSTAGGEAFF | TGTGCCAGTAGTACGGCAGGGGGTGAAGCTTTCTTT
TRBJ1-2 | TRBV6-5 | many | . | CASEGEYGYTF | TGTGCCAGCGAGGGGGAATATGGCTACACCTTC
TRBJ2-5 | TRBV4-2 | many | TRBD2 | CASSQDRGGGETQYF | TGTGCCAGCAGCCAAGATCGGGGGGGCGGGGAGACCCAGTACTTC
TRBJ2-1 | TRBV7-2 | . | . | CASLGGETGTEYNEQFF | TGTGCCAGCCTAGGGGGAGAAACAGGGACCGAATACAATGAGCAGTTCTTC
TRBJ2-1 | TRBV2 | . | TRBD2 | CASSDPTSGGAEEQFF | TGTGCCAGCAGTGACCCGACTAGCGGGGGGGCGGAGGAGCAGTTCTTC
TRBJ1-2 | TRBV28 | . | . | CASSLPVGSYGYTF | TGTGCCAGCAGTTTGCCCGTCGGGAGCTATGGCTACACCTTC
TRBJ1-2 | TRBV19 | . | . | CASSITTSYGYTF | TGTGCCAGTAGTATAACAACAAGCTATGGCTACACCTTC
TRBJ2-7 | TRBV7-9 | . | TRBD1 | CASSATQGAPEQYF | TGTGCCAGCAGCGCGACACAGGGGGCGCCCGAGCAGTACTTC
TRBJ2-5 | TRBV5-1 | . | TRBD2 | CASSLAPPLAGWEETQYF | TGCGCCAGCAGCTTGGCCCCCCCACTAGCGGGGTGGGAAGAGACCCAGTACTTC
TRBJ1-1 | TRBV10-3 | . | . | CAISEVGGGWNTEAFF | TGTGCCATCAGTGAGGTAGGCGGGGGGTGGAACACTGAAGCTTTCTTT
TRBJ2-7 | TRBV5-1 | . | TRBD1 | CASSLAQFKGAGITYEQYF | TGCGCCAGCAGCTTGGCCCAGTTCAAGGGGGCAGGGATTACCTACGAGCAGTACTTC
TRBJ1-2 | TRBV6-5 | . | . | CASSSDSRFAHGYTF | TGTGCCAGCAGTTCGGACAGCCGTTTCGCGCATGGCTACACCTTC
TRBJ2-7 | TRBV29-1 | . | TRBD1 | CSISPGQGYEQYF | TGCAGCATCTCCCCGGGACAGGGCTACGAGCAGTACTTC
TRBJ2-3 | TRBV6-1 | . | TRBD1 | CASSVDRGTDTQYF | TGTGCCAGCAGTGTAGACAGGGGAACAGATACGCAGTATTTT